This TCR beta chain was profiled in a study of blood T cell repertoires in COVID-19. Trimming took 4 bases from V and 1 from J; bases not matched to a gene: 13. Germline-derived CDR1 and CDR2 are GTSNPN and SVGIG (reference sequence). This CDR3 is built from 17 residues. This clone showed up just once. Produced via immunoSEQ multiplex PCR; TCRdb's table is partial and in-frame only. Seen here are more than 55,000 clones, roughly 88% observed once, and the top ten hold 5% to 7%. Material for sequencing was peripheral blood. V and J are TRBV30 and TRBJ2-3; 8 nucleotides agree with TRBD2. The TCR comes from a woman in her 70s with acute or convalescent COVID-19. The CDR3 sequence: CAWTPVVRREGTDTQYF. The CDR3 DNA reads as TGTGCCTGGACCCCCGTTGTACGGCGGGAGGGCACAGATACGCAGTATTTT.